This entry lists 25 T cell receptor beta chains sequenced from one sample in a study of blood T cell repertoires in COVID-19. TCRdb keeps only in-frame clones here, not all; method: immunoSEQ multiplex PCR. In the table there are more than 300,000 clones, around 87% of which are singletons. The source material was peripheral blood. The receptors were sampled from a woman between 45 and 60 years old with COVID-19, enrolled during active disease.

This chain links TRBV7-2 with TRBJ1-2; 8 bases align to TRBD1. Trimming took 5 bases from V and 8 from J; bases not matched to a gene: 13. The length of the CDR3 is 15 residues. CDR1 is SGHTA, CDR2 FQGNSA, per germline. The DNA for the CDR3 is TGTGCCAGCAGCCCCCAGGCAGGGGGCGCAGAGGGCTACACCTTC. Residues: CASSPQAGGAEGYTF.

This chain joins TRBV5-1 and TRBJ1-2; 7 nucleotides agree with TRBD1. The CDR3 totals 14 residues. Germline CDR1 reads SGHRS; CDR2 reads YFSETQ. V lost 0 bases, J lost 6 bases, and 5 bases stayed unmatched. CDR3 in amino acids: CASSLAATGHGYTF. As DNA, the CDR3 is TGCGCCAGCAGCTTGGCCGCGACAGGGCATGGCTACACCTTC. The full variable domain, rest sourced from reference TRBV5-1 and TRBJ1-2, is KAGVTQTPRYLIKTRGQQVTLSCSPISGHRSVSWYQQTPGQGLQFLFEYFSETQRNKGNFPGRFSGRQFSNSRSEMNVSTLELGDSALYLCASSLAATGHGYTFGSGTRLTVV.

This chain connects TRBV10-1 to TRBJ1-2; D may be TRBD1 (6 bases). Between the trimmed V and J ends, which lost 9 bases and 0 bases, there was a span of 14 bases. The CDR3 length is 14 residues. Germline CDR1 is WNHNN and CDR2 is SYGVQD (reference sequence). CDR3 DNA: TGCGCCAGGTCGACAGGAAAAGCTAACTATGGCTACACCTTC. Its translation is CARSTGKANYGYTF.

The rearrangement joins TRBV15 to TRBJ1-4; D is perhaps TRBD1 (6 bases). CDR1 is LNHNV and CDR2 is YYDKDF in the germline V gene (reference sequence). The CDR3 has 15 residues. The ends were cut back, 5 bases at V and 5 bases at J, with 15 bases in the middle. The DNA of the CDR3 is TGTGCCACCAGCCCTCAAGGGGGTTACAATGAAAAACTGTTTTTT. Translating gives CATSPQGGYNEKLFF.

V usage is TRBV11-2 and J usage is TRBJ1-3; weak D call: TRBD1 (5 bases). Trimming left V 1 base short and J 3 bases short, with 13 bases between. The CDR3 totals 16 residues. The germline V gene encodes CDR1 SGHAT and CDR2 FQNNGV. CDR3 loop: CASSLVQRGDGNTIYF. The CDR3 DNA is TGTGCCAGCAGCTTAGTACAACGGGGGGATGGAAACACCATATATTTT.

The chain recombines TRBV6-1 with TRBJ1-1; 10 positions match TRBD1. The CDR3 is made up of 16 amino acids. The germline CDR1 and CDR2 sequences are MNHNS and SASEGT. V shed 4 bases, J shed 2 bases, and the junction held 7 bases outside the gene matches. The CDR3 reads CASSAHDRGRNTEAFF. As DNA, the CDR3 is TGTGCCAGCAGTGCACATGACAGGGGGCGCAACACTGAAGCTTTCTTT.

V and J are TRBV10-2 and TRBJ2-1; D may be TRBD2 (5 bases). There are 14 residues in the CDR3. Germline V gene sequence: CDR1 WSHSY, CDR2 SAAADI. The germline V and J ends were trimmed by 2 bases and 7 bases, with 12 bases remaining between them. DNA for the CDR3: TGCGCCAGCAGTGAGGCTGGACTGGCGAATGAGCAGTTCTTC. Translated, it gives CASSEAGLANEQFF.

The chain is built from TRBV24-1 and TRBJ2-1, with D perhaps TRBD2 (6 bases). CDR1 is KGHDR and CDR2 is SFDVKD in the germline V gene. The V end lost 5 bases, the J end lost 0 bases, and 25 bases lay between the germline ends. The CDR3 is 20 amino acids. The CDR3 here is CATSGQARWGGVSSYNEQFF. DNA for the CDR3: TGTGCCACCAGTGGCCAGGCTAGATGGGGCGGGGTGAGCTCCTACAATGAGCAGTTCTTC.

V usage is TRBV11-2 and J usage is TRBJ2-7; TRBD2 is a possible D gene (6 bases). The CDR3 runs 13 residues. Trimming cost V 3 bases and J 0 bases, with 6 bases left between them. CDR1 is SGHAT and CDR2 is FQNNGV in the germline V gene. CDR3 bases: TGTGCCAGCAGCTTGGGGGGCTCCTACGAGCAGTACTTC. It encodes CASSLGGSYEQYF.

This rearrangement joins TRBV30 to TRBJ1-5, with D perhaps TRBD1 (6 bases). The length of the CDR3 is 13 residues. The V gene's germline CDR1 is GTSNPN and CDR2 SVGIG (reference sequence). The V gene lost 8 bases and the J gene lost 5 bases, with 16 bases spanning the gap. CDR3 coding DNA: TGTGCCCTCTCCCTTCAGGGGTATCAGCCCCAGCATTTT. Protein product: CALSLQGYQPQHF.

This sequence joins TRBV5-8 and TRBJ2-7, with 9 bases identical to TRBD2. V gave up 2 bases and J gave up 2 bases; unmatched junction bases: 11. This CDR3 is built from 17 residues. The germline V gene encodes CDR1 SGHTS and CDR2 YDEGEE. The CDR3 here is CASSLFIKREVAYEQYF. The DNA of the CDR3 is TGTGCCAGCAGCTTATTCATAAAGCGGGAGGTCGCCTACGAGCAGTACTTC.

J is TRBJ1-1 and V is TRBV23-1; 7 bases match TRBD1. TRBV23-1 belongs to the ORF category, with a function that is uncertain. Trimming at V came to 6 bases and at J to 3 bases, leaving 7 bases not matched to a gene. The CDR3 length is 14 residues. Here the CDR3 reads CASSRQGGDTEAFF. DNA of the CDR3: TGCGCCAGCAGCAGACAGGGCGGGGACACTGAAGCTTTCTTT.

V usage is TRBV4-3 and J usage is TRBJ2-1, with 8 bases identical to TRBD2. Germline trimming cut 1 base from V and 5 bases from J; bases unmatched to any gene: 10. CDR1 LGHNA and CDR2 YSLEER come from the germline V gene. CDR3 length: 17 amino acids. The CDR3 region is CASSQAAGGRYNNEQFF. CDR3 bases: TGCGCCAGCAGCCAAGCCGCCGGCGGGAGGTATAACAATGAGCAGTTCTTC.

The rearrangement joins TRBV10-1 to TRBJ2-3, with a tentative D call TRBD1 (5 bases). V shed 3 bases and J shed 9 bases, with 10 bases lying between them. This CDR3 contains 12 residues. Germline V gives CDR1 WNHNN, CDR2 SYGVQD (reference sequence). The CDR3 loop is CASSDKGSTQYF. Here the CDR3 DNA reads TGCGCCAGCAGTGATAAGGGGTCGACGCAGTATTTT.

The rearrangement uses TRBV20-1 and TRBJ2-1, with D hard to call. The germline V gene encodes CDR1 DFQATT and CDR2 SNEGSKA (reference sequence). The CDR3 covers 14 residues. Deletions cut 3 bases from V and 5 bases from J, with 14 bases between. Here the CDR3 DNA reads TGCAGTGCTAGTCCCGGTTTGGTTAACAATGAGCAGTTCTTC. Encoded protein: CSASPGLVNNEQFF.

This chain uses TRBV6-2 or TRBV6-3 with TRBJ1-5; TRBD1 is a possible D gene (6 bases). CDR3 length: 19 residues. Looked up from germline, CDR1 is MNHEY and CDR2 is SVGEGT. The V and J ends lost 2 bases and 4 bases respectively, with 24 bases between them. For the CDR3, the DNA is TGTGCCAGCAGTTACACCCAACAGGGCTTAGGATTTCGGAATCAGCCCCAGCATTTT. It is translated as CASSYTQQGLGFRNQPQHF.

In DNA, the CDR3 is TGTGCCAGCAGTGAAGTGCGGGGACTCTCGGGGGGGGAGCAGTACTTC. This gives the protein CASSEVRGLSGGEQYF. V gene TRBV6-1 combines with J gene TRBJ2-7, with TRBD2 matching 8 bases. The CDR3 contains 16 residues. V trimming: 1 base; J trimming: 7 bases; junction bases outside the gene matches: 12. Germline-derived CDR1 and CDR2 are MNHNS and SASEGT.

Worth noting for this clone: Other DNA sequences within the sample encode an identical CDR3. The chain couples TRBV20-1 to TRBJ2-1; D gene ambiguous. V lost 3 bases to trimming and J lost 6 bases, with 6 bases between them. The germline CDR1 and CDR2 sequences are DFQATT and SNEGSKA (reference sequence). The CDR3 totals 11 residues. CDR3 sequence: CSARAPNEQFF. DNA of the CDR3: TGCAGTGCTAGGGCCCCCAATGAGCAGTTCTTC.

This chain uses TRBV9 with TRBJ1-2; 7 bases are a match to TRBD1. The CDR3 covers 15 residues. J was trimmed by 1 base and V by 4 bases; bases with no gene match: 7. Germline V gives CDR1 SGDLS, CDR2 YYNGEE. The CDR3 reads CASSRGGAGNYGYTF. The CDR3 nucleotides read TGTGCCAGCAGCAGAGGGGGCGCGGGTAACTATGGCTACACCTTC.

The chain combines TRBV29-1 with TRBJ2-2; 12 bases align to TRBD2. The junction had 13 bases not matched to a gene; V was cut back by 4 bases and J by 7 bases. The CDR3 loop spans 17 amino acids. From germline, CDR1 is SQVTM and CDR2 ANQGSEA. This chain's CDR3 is CSVGRLAGGPVVGELFF. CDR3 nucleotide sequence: TGCAGCGTTGGACGGCTAGCGGGAGGGCCTGTGGTCGGGGAGCTGTTTTTT.

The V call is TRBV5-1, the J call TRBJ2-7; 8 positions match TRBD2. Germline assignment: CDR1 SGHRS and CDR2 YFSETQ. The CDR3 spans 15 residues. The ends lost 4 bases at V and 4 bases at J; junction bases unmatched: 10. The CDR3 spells CASSPTSGSGYEQYF. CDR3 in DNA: TGCGCCAGCAGCCCCACCAGCGGGAGTGGGTACGAGCAGTACTTC.

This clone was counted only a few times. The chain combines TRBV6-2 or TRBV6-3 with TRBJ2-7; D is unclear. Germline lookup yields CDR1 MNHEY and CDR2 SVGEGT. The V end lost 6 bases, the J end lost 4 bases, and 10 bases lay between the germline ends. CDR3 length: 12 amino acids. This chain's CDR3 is CASSTTYYEQYF. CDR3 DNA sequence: TGTGCCAGCAGCACCACCTATTACGAGCAGTACTTC.

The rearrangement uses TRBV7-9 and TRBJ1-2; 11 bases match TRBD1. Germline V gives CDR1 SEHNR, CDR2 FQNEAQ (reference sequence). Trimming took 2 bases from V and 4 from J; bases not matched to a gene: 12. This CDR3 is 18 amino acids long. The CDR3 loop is CASSLILVRDRGFYGYTF. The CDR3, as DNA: TGTGCCAGCAGCTTAATTCTGGTACGGGACAGGGGGTTCTATGGCTACACCTTC.

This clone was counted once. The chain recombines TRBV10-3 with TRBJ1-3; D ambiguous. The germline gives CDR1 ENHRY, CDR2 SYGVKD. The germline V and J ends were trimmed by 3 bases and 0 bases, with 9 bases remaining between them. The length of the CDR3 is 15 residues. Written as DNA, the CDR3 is TGTGCCATCAGTGAACCCCAGTTCTCTGGAAACACCATATATTTT. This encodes CAISEPQFSGNTIYF.

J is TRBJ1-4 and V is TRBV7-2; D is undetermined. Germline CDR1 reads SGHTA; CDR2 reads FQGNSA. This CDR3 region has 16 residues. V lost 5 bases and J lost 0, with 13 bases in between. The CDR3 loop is CASSRDWGATNEKLFF. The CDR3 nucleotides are TGTGCCAGCAGCCGGGATTGGGGTGCAACTAATGAAAAACTGTTTTTT. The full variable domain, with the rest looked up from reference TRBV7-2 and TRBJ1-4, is GAGVSQSPSNKVTEKGKDVELRCDPISGHTALYWYRQSLGQGLEFLIYFQGNSAPDKSGLPSDRFSAERTGGSVSTLTIQRTQQEDSAVYLCASSRDWGATNEKLFFGSGTQLSVL.